Given below is one TCR beta chain in context. The data stem from a study of T-cell reconstitution after alpha-beta-depleted transplantation in children. Unique molecular identifiers were used to barcode this TCRbeta library. Via MiXCR, TCRdb re-called the PCR reads, giving one row per CDR3 protein. The profile shows roughly 500,000 distinct CDR3 sequences, around 13% of them singletons. J lost 0 bases, V lost 3 bases, and 8 bases had no gene match. CDR3 length equals 17 residues. Germline CDR1 is SGHRS and CDR2 is YFSETQ. This TCR derives from a human donor who donated a stem cell graft to a child with combined immunodeficiency. The sample was PBMCs from the stem cell graft donor, taken from the stem cell graft. The V gene is TRBV5-1, the J gene TRBJ2-3, with TRBD2 matching over 9 bases. Here the CDR3 reads CASSSALAGVSTDTQYF. The CDR3 DNA is TGCGCCAGCAGCTCCGCTTTAGCGGGGGTAAGCACAGATACGCAGTATTTT.